The 3 T cell receptor beta chains below all came from one sample that was sequenced in a study of blood T cell repertoires in COVID-19. TCRdb's copy holds only in-frame clones and misses some; the assay was immunoSEQ multiplex PCR. This table holds about 170,000 clones, 70% to 80% found once. The sample taken for sequencing was PBMCs or T cells enriched from blood (not recorded which). The receptor source for this set is a woman in her 70s in a cohort exposed to, infected with or recovered from COVID-19 (not recorded which).

V usage is TRBV11-1 and J usage is TRBJ2-2; no clear D. V shed 2 bases and J shed 4 bases, with 8 bases lying between them. Germline CDR1 SGHAT, CDR2 FQDESV (reference sequence). The CDR3 extends over 14 amino acids. The CDR3 loop is CASSLQAGTGELFF. The CDR3 DNA is TGTGCCAGCAGCTTACAGGCCGGCACCGGGGAGCTGTTTTTT. The full variable domain, in which reference TRBV11-1 and TRBJ2-2 provide the parts outside the CDR3, is EAEVAQSPRYKITEKSQAVAFWCDPISGHATLYWYRQILGQGPELLVQFQDESVVDDSQLPKDRFSAERLKGVDSTLKIQPAELGDSAMYLCASSLQAGTGELFFGEGSRLTVL.

The CDR3 loop is CASSQALSSYNEQFF. The CDR3 DNA sequence: TGTGCCAGCAGTCAAGCGCTCAGCTCCTACAATGAGCAGTTCTTC. V usage is TRBV7-9 and J usage is TRBJ2-1, with D hard to call. This CDR3 is built from 15 residues. The germline V and J ends were trimmed by 6 bases and 0 bases, with 12 bases remaining between them. Looked up from germline, CDR1 is SEHNR and CDR2 is FQNEAQ (reference sequence).

CDR3 nucleotides: TGTGCCAGCAGCTCTGGACAGGGAGCTTATGGCTACACCTTC. Amino acid sequence: CASSSGQGAYGYTF. This sequence joins TRBV7-9 and TRBJ1-2, with 8 bases matching TRBD1. With V trimmed by 4 bases and J by 5 bases, 6 bases remained unmatched. The CDR3 spans 14 residues. Germline V gene sequence: CDR1 SEHNR, CDR2 FQNEAQ (reference sequence).